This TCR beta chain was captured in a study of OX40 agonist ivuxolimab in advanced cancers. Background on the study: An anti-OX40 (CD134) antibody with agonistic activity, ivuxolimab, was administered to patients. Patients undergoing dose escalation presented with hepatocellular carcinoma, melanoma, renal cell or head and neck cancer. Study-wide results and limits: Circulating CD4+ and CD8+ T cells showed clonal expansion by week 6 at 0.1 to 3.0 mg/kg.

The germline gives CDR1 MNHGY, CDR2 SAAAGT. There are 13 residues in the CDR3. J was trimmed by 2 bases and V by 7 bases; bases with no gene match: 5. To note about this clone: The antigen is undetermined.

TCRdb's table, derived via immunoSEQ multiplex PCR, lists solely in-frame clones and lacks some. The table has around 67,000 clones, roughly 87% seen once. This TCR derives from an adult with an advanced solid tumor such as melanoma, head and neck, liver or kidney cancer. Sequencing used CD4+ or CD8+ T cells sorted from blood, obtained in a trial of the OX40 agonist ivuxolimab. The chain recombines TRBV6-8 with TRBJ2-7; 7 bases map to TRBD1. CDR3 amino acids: CASKPGQPYEQYF. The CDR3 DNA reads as TGTGCCAGCAAACCGGGACAGCCCTACGAGCAGTACTTC.